Sequencing of this T cell receptor beta chain was carried out in a study of tumor-infiltrating lymphocytes in primary liver carcinoma. Study as a whole: The yield of productive TCRbeta reads per sample was roughly 3.5 to 7.13 million and was similar across tissue types.

Many counts were recorded for this clonotype. Germline loops: CDR1 SGHVS, CDR2 FQNEAQ. V was cut by 2 bases and J by 7 bases, with 12 bases left in between. This CDR3 spans 14 amino acids. The source material, about 19-30 mg of unsorted bulk tissue, was used to co-extract RNA and DNA. Priming with a constant-region primer yielded TCR beta cDNA from about 500 ng total RNA. Sequencing libraries for TCR beta derived from three nested multiplex PCR rounds that used slightly modified ARM-PCR. A C-beta reverse primer was combined with TRBV1-TRBV30 forward primers in the first two PCR rounds, and each round had around 11 cycles. Each CDR3 protein is one row after TCRdb ran MiXCR on the multiplex PCR reads. The sample records about 74,000 distinct CDR3 sequences, more than 60% being singletons.

The specimen was liver tumor tissue from sampling region 4. The subset denotes: tumor region T4, right-lateral pole. The clonotype comes from a man aged 40-50 years with primary liver carcinoma and hepatitis B virus infection. The chain recombines TRBV7-8 with TRBJ2-1; no clear D gene. The CDR3, as DNA: TGTGCCAGCAGCTTAAATAGGTTTCAGAATGAGCAGTTCTTC. Its translation: CASSLNRFQNEQFF.